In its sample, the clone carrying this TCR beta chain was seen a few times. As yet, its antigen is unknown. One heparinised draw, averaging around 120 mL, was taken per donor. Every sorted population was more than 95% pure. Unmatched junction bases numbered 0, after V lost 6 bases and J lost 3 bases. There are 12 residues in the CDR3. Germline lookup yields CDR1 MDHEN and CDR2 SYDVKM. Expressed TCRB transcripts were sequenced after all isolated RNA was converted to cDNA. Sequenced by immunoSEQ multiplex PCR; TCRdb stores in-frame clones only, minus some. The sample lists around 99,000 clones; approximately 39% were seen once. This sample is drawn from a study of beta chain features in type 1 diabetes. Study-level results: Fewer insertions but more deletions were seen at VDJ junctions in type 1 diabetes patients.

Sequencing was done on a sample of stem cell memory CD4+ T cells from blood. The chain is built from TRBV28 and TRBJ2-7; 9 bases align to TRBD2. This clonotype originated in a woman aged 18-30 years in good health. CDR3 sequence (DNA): TGTGCCAGCAGACTAGCGGGCTACGAGCAGTACTTC. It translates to CASRLAGYEQYF.